The T cell receptor (beta chain) described here comes from a study of T-cell reconstitution after alpha-beta-depleted transplantation in children. Findings of the study overall: Certain patients had high TCRbeta diversity at day 60, and it came from recipient T cells and thymic progenitors that survived. Several hundred expanded graft clones reportedly were the source of alpha-beta T cells about two months after transplant. Most T-cell counts and diversity one year after the transplant came from T cells that were newly produced.

Germline CDR1 reads LGHDT; CDR2 reads YNNKEL (reference sequence). This CDR3 region has 15 residues. The V segment lost 6 bases and the J segment 3 bases; nucleotides outside the gene matches: 11. Points on this clonotype: The antigen remains undetermined.

Unique molecular identifiers were used in preparing the TCRbeta library. TCRdb used MiXCR to reprocess the PCR reads, holding one entry per CDR3 protein. The sample contains fewer than 550,000 distinct CDR3 sequences, approximately 10% of which appear only once. The sequencing used PBMCs, mostly from graft donor cells, collected 180 days after TCRalphabeta/CD19-depleted stem cell transplant. This sequence originates from a female patient aged 2 to 10 who had a stem cell transplant for aplastic anemia, so the T cells may come from the graft donor. This chain connects TRBV3-1 to TRBJ2-7, with 7 nucleotides matching TRBD2. CDR3 DNA: TGTGCCAGCAGTTCCGGACTAGTGGGCGACTACGAGCAGTACTTC. It is translated as CASSSGLVGDYEQYF.